Listed below are T cell receptor beta chains from one sample, sequenced in a study of blood T cell repertoires in COVID-19. Generated by immunoSEQ multiplex PCR, the TCRdb table keeps only in-frame clones and is missing some. The sample records roughly 250,000 clones, 88% being singletons. Sequencing was done on a sample of PBMCs or T cells enriched from blood (not recorded which). The receptors shown here come from a woman aged 45-65 years who had recovered from COVID-19. Both conserved end residues are part of each CDR3. Each record gives: V gene, D gene, clone size, J gene, CDR3 DNA, CDR3 protein. A D gene is named only where the DNA matches it firmly. Size values are once, few and many counts, or a class for expanded clones, and some rows have none.

v_gene: TRBV19; d_gene: NA; abundance: NA; j_gene: TRBJ1-5; CDR3nt: TGTGCCAGTAGTATAGGCAGGGCCGGCAATCAGCCCCAGCATTTT; CDR3aa: CASSIGRAGNQPQHF
v_gene: TRBV7-9; d_gene: TRBD2; abundance: NA; j_gene: TRBJ2-2; CDR3nt: TGTGCCAGCAGCGTAGTAGCGGGAGTCTCCGGGGAGCTGTTTTTT; CDR3aa: CASSVVAGVSGELFF
v_gene: TRBV10-3; d_gene: TRBD1; abundance: NA; j_gene: TRBJ1-2; CDR3nt: TGTGCCATCAGCGGGACAGGGTTTTACTATGGCTACACCTTC; CDR3aa: CAISGTGFYYGYTF
v_gene: TRBV5-6; d_gene: NA; abundance: NA; j_gene: TRBJ2-5; CDR3nt: TGTGCCAGCAGCCCTCAAAGGGGAGCGGGAGAGACCCAGTACTTC; CDR3aa: CASSPQRGAGETQYF
v_gene: TRBV21-1; d_gene: NA; abundance: once; j_gene: TRBJ1-2; CDR3nt: TGTGCCAGCAGCAAAAAGGGAGGACAGGCGAACTATGGCTACACCTTC; CDR3aa: CASSKKGGQANYGYTF
v_gene: TRBV28; d_gene: NA; abundance: NA; j_gene: TRBJ1-4; CDR3nt: TGTGCCAGCAGTTTAGTGGGGAGTGCTAATGAAAAACTGTTTTTT; CDR3aa: CASSLVGSANEKLFF
v_gene: TRBV15; d_gene: TRBD1; abundance: once; j_gene: TRBJ1-1; CDR3nt: TGTGCCACCAGCCAATACGACAGGGACGCTTTCTTT; CDR3aa: CATSQYDRDAFF
v_gene: TRBV7-2; d_gene: NA; abundance: NA; j_gene: TRBJ2-1; CDR3nt: TGTGCCAGCAGCTTGTCCATCCCTCGGTATGAGCAGTTCTTC; CDR3aa: CASSLSIPRYEQFF
v_gene: TRBV19; d_gene: NA; abundance: NA; j_gene: TRBJ1-5; CDR3nt: TGTGCCAGTAGCTCGGGATTCCTCAATCAGCCCCAGCATTTT; CDR3aa: CASSSGFLNQPQHF
v_gene: TRBV25-1; d_gene: TRBD2; abundance: NA; j_gene: TRBJ2-1; CDR3nt: TGTGCCAGCAGTGAGCCAACTAGCGGGCACAATGAGCAGTTCTTC; CDR3aa: CASSEPTSGHNEQFF
v_gene: TRBV30; d_gene: NA; abundance: NA; j_gene: TRBJ1-1; CDR3nt: TGTGCCTGGAGGGAAGGGCGGGATGAAGCTTTCTTT; CDR3aa: CAWREGRDEAFF
v_gene: TRBV19; d_gene: NA; abundance: NA; j_gene: TRBJ1-3; CDR3nt: TGTGCCAGTCTCCGCGCCCCTTCCCCTGGAAACACCATATATTTT; CDR3aa: CASLRAPSPGNTIYF
v_gene: TRBV19; d_gene: TRBD1; abundance: NA; j_gene: TRBJ2-7; CDR3nt: TGTGCCAGTAGTTATGGACAGGGGGTTACATCCTACGAGCAGTACTTC; CDR3aa: CASSYGQGVTSYEQYF
v_gene: TRBV5-4; d_gene: NA; abundance: NA; j_gene: TRBJ1-2; CDR3nt: TGTGCCAGCAGCCAGGGGACGGCTAAAAATGGCTACACCTTC; CDR3aa: CASSQGTAKNGYTF
v_gene: TRBV19; d_gene: NA; abundance: NA; j_gene: TRBJ1-5; CDR3nt: TGTGCCAGTAGTGACCCCCGGGGGAGGTCTCAGCCCCAGCATTTT; CDR3aa: CASSDPRGRSQPQHF
v_gene: TRBV27; d_gene: TRBD1; abundance: NA; j_gene: TRBJ2-5; CDR3nt: TGTGCCAGCAGCCTGACAGGGGAGACCCAGTACTTC; CDR3aa: CASSLTGETQYF
v_gene: TRBV14; d_gene: TRBD2; abundance: once; j_gene: TRBJ2-2; CDR3nt: TGTGCCAGCAGCCAAACAGCGGGAGTACTAAACACCGGGGAGCTGTTTTTT; CDR3aa: CASSQTAGVLNTGELFF
v_gene: TRBV6-5; d_gene: NA; abundance: NA; j_gene: TRBJ1-6; CDR3nt: TGTGCCAGCAGTTACGACTTAAATTCACCCCTCCACTTT; CDR3aa: CASSYDLNSPLHF
v_gene: TRBV7-9; d_gene: NA; abundance: NA; j_gene: TRBJ2-3; CDR3nt: TGTGCCAGCAGCTTGGGAGCAGGGGCCGGCACAGATACGCAGTATTTT; CDR3aa: CASSLGAGAGTDTQYF
v_gene: TRBV12-3/TRBV12-4; d_gene: TRBD1; abundance: few; j_gene: TRBJ1-1; CDR3nt: TGTGCCAGCAGTAACACAGGGGGAACTGAAGCTTTCTTT; CDR3aa: CASSNTGGTEAFF
v_gene: TRBV27; d_gene: NA; abundance: NA; j_gene: TRBJ1-2; CDR3nt: TGTGCCAGCACTTTAGAGGGGGGGCAATATGGCTACACCTTC; CDR3aa: CASTLEGGQYGYTF
v_gene: TRBV5-6; d_gene: TRBD1; abundance: NA; j_gene: TRBJ1-6; CDR3nt: TGTGCCAGCAGCTTAGGGACAGCCTATAATTCACCCCTCCACTTT; CDR3aa: CASSLGTAYNSPLHF
v_gene: TRBV6-5; d_gene: TRBD2; abundance: NA; j_gene: TRBJ2-1; CDR3nt: TGTGCCAGCAGTCGGGGGGGCCCAATCTACAATGAGCAGTTCTTC; CDR3aa: CASSRGGPIYNEQFF
v_gene: TRBV30; d_gene: TRBD2; abundance: NA; j_gene: TRBJ2-1; CDR3nt: TGTGCCTGGAGGGGACAACTAGCGGGCGGGTTCTTC; CDR3aa: CAWRGQLAGGFF
v_gene: TRBV7-3; d_gene: TRBD1; abundance: NA; j_gene: TRBJ2-2; CDR3nt: TGTGCCAGCAGCTACGGACAGGGCGAGGGGGAGCTGTTTTTT; CDR3aa: CASSYGQGEGELFF
v_gene: TRBV6-2/TRBV6-3; d_gene: TRBD1; abundance: NA; j_gene: TRBJ2-7; CDR3nt: TGTGCCAGCAGTTACCGGACAGGGAGCTACGAGCAGTACTTC; CDR3aa: CASSYRTGSYEQYF
v_gene: TRBV5-4; d_gene: NA; abundance: NA; j_gene: TRBJ1-1; CDR3nt: TGTGCCAGCAGCTTGGCACAGACGAACACTGAAGCTTTCTTT; CDR3aa: CASSLAQTNTEAFF
v_gene: TRBV30; d_gene: TRBD1; abundance: NA; j_gene: TRBJ1-3; CDR3nt: TGTGCCTGGAGTTCGTCAGGGGGCTTTGGAAACACCATATATTTT; CDR3aa: CAWSSSGGFGNTIYF
v_gene: TRBV6-4; d_gene: NA; abundance: once; j_gene: TRBJ1-1; CDR3nt: TGTGCCAGCAAAGTAGACAGTTACAATTCTGAAGCTTTCTTT; CDR3aa: CASKVDSYNSEAFF
v_gene: TRBV28; d_gene: TRBD1; abundance: few; j_gene: TRBJ1-5; CDR3nt: TGTGCCAGCAAAGGGACAGGGAGGGGTGGGGGCAATCAGCCCCAGCATTTT; CDR3aa: CASKGTGRGGGNQPQHF
v_gene: TRBV4-3; d_gene: NA; abundance: NA; j_gene: TRBJ1-2; CDR3nt: TGCGCCAGCAGCCACCAAATGAGGGGGGGGTATGGCTACACCTTC; CDR3aa: CASSHQMRGGYGYTF
v_gene: TRBV6-5; d_gene: NA; abundance: NA; j_gene: TRBJ1-1; CDR3nt: TGTGCCAGCAGTTACAGGCAGGGTGAAGCTTTCTTT; CDR3aa: CASSYRQGEAFF
v_gene: TRBV7-9; d_gene: NA; abundance: NA; j_gene: TRBJ2-3; CDR3nt: TGTGCCAGCAGGTTTCAGGGTGGAGATACGCAGTATTTT; CDR3aa: CASRFQGGDTQYF
v_gene: TRBV5-6; d_gene: TRBD2; abundance: NA; j_gene: TRBJ2-2; CDR3nt: TGTGCCAGCAGCTTGGAGGGCCTAGCGGGAGTAACCGGGGAGCTGTTTTTT; CDR3aa: CASSLEGLAGVTGELFF
v_gene: TRBV5-1; d_gene: TRBD2; abundance: NA; j_gene: TRBJ2-1; CDR3nt: TGCGCCAGCAGCTTGGCCGGTACTAGCGGGCCCTACAATGAGCAGTTCTTC; CDR3aa: CASSLAGTSGPYNEQFF
v_gene: TRBV19; d_gene: TRBD2; abundance: once; j_gene: TRBJ2-1; CDR3nt: TGTGCCAGTAGTATAGTGGGACTAGCCGACGATGAGCAGTTCTTC; CDR3aa: CASSIVGLADDEQFF
v_gene: TRBV27; d_gene: NA; abundance: NA; j_gene: TRBJ1-2; CDR3nt: TGTGCCAGCAGTTTGGCAGACTATGGCTACACCTTC; CDR3aa: CASSLADYGYTF
v_gene: TRBV7-2; d_gene: NA; abundance: NA; j_gene: TRBJ1-6; CDR3nt: TGTGCCAGCAGCCCCCCTCCCGACAGTGCAAATTCACCCCTCCACTTT; CDR3aa: CASSPPPDSANSPLHF
v_gene: TRBV28; d_gene: NA; abundance: NA; j_gene: TRBJ2-1; CDR3nt: TGTGCCAGCAGTTCCGCGGGCCCTTATGAGCAGTTCTTC; CDR3aa: CASSSAGPYEQFF
v_gene: TRBV30; d_gene: NA; abundance: NA; j_gene: TRBJ1-2; CDR3nt: TGTGCCTGGAGTAGCCAGGGTGACTATGGCTACACCTTC; CDR3aa: CAWSSQGDYGYTF
v_gene: TRBV10-3; d_gene: NA; abundance: once; j_gene: TRBJ1-6; CDR3nt: TGTGCCATCAGACCGGGACAAGAAAATTCACCCCTCCACTTT; CDR3aa: CAIRPGQENSPLHF
v_gene: TRBV6-5; d_gene: NA; abundance: NA; j_gene: TRBJ2-7; CDR3nt: TGTGCCAGCAGTTACTCGACAGCTAACTCCTACGAGCAGTACTTC; CDR3aa: CASSYSTANSYEQYF
v_gene: TRBV7-2; d_gene: TRBD1; abundance: NA; j_gene: TRBJ1-4; CDR3nt: TGTGCCAGCAGGGACAGGCATGGATATGAAAAACTGTTTTTT; CDR3aa: CASRDRHGYEKLFF